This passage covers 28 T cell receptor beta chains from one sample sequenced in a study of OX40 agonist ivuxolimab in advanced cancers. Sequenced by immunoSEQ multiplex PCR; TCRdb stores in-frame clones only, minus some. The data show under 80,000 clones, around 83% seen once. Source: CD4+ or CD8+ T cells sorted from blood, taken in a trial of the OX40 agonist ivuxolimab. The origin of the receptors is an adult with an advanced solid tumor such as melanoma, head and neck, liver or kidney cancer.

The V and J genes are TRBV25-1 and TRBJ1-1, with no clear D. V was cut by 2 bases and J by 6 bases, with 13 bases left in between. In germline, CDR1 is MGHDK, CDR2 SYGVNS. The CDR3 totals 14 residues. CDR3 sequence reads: CASSEPWGGAEAFF. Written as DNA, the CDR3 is TGTGCCAGCAGTGAACCCTGGGGTGGGGCTGAAGCTTTCTTT.

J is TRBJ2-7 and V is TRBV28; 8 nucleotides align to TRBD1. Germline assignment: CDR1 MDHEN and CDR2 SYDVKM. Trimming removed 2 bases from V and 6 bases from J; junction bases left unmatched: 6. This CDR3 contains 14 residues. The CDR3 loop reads CASSLRSGGGEQYF. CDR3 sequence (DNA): TGTGCCAGCAGTTTAAGGTCAGGGGGCGGCGAGCAGTACTTC.

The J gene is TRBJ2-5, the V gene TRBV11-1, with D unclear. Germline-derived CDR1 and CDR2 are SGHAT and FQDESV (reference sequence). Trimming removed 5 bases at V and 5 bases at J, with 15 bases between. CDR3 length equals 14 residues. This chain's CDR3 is CASSPTTFRETQYF. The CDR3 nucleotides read TGTGCCAGCAGCCCAACAACCTTCCGGGAGACCCAGTACTTC.

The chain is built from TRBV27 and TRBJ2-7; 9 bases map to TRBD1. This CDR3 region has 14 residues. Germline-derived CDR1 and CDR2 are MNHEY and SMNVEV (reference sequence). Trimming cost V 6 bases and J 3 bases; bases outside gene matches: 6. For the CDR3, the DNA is TGTGCCAGCAGCAATCGACAGGGGGACTACGAGCAGTACTTC. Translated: CASSNRQGDYEQYF.

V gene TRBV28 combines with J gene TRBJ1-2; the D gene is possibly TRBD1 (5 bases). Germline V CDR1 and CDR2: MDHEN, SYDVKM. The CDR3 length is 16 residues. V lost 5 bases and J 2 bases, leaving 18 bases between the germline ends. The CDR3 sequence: CASSVWGTVENYGYTF. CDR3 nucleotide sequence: TGTGCCAGCAGTGTCTGGGGCACTGTGGAAAACTATGGCTACACCTTC.

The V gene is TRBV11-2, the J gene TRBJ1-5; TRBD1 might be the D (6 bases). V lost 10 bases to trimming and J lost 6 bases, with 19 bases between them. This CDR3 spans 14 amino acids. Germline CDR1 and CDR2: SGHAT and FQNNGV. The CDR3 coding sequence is TGTGCCAAGAGTCCCAGGGGACACCGTCAGCCCCAGCATTTT. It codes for CAKSPRGHRQPQHF.

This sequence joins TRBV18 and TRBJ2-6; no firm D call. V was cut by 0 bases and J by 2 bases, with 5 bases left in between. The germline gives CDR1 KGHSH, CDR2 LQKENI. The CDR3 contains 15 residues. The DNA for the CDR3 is TGTGCCAGCTCACCACCTCTAGCTGGGGCCAACGTCCTGACTTTC. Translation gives CASSPPLAGANVLTF.

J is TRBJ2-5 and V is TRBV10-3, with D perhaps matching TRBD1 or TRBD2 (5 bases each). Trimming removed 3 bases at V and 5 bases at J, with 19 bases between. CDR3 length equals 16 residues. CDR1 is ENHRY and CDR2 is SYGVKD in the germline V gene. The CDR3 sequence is CAISEEGLTGLETQYF. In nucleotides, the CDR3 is TGTGCCATCAGTGAAGAGGGGCTCACAGGATTGGAGACCCAGTACTTC.

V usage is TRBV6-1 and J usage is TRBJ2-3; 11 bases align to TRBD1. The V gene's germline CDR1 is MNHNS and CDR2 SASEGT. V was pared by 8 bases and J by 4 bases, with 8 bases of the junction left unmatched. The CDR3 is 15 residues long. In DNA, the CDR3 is TGTGCCAGCGTCGGGGACAGGGGGTTCTCAGATACGCAGTATTTT. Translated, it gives CASVGDRGFSDTQYF.

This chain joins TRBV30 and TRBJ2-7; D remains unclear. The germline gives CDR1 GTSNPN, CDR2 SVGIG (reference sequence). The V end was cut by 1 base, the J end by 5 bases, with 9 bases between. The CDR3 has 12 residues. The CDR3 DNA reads TGTGCCTGGAGTGCCCAATTCGACGAGCAGTACTTC. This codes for CAWSAQFDEQYF. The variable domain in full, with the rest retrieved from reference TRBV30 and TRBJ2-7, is SQTIHQWPATLVQPVGSPLSLECTVEGTSNPNLYWYRQAAGRGLQLLFYSVGIGQISSEVPQNLSASRPQDRQFILSSKKLLLSDSGFYLCAWSAQFDEQYFGPGTRLTVT.

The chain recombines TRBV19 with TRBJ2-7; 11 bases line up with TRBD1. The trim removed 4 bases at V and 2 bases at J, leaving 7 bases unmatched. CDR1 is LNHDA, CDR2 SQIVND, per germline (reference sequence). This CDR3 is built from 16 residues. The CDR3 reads CASSKPPGQGAYEQYF. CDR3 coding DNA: TGTGCCAGTAGTAAACCTCCGGGACAGGGGGCCTACGAGCAGTACTTC.

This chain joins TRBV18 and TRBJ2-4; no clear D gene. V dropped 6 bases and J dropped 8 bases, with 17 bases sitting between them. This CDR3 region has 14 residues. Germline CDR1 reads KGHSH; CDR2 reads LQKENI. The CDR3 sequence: CASSPDISGDIQYF. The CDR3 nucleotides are TGTGCCAGCTCTCCCGACATTAGTGGAGACATTCAGTACTTC.

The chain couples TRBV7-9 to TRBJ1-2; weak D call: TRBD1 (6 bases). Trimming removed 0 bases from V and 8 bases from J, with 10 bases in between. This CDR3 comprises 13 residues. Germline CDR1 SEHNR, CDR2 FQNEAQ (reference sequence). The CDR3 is CASSLAGGGGYTF. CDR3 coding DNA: TGTGCCAGCAGCTTAGCCGGGGGGGGCGGCTACACCTTC.

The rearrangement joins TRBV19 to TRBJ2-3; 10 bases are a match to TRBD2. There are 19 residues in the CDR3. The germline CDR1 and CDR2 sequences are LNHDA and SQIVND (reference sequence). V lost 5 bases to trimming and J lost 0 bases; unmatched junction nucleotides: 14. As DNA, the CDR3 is TGTGCCAGTAGTCTAGGGCTAGCGGGAGATCTTCTTAGCACAGATACGCAGTATTTT. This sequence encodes CASSLGLAGDLLSTDTQYF. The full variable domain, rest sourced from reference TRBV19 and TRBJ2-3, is DGGITQSPKYLFRKEGQNVTLSCEQNLNHDAMYWYRQDPGQGLRLIYYSQIVNDFQKGDIAEGYSVSREKKESFPLTVTSAQKNPTAFYLCASSLGLAGDLLSTDTQYFGPGTRLTVL.

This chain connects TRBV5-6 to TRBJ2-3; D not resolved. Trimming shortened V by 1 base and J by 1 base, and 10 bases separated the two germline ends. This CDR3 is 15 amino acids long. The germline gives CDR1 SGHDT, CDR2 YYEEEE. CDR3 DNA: TGTGCCAGCAGCTTGTTAGGACGGGGCACAGATACGCAGTATTTT. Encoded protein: CASSLLGRGTDTQYF. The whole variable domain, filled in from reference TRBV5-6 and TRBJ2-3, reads DAGVTQSPTHLIKTRGQQVTLRCSPKSGHDTVSWYQQALGQGPQFIFQYYEEEERQRGNFPDRFSGHQFPNYSSELNVNALLLGDSALYLCASSLLGRGTDTQYFGPGTRLTVL.

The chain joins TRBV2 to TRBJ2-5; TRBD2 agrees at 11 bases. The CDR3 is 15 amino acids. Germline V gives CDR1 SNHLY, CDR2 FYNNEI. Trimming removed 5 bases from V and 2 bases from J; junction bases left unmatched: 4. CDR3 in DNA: TGTGCCAGCAGTCTAGCGGGGGGCTCGCAAGAGACCCAGTACTTC. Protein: CASSLAGGSQETQYF.

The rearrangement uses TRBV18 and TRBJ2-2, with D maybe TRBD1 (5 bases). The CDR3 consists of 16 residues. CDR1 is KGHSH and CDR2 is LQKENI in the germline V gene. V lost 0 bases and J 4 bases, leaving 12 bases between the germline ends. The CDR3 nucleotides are TGTGCCAGCTCACCACCGTCTAGGGGTGGCACCGGGGAGCTGTTTTTT. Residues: CASSPPSRGGTGELFF.

The CDR3 protein is CASSSDGVGNTIYF. The CDR3 coding sequence is TGTGCCAGCAGTTCCGACGGGGTTGGAAACACCATATATTTT. This chain connects TRBV7-9 to TRBJ1-3; D not resolved. Trimming took 6 bases from V and 3 from J, leaving 12 bases between them. The CDR3 runs to 14 residues. Germline CDR1 and CDR2: SEHNR and FQNEAQ (reference sequence). Complete variable domain (other parts from reference TRBV7-9 and TRBJ1-3): DTGVSQNPRHKITKRGQNVTFRCDPISEHNRLYWYRQTLGQGPEFLTYFQNEAQLEKSRLLSDRFSAERPKGSFSTLEIQRTEQGDSAMYLCASSSDGVGNTIYFGEGSWLTVV.

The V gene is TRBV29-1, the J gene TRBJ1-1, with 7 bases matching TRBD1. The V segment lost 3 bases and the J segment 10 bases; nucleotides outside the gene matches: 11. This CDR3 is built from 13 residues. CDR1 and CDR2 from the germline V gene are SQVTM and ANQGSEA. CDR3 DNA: TGCAGCGTTGAGTTACAGGGGCCCCCGGGAGCTTTCTTT. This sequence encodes CSVELQGPPGAFF.

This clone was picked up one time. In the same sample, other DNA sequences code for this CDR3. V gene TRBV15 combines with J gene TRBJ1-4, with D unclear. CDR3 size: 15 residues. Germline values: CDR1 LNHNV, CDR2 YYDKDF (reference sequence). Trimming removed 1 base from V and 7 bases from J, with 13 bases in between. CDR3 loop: CATSRGPGGGEKLFF. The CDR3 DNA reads TGTGCCACCAGCAGAGGGCCGGGTGGTGGTGAAAAACTGTTTTTT.

CDR3 region: CASSPFGGRSDEQFF. The CDR3 DNA reads TGTGCCAGCAGCCCCTTCGGTGGGAGAAGCGATGAGCAGTTCTTC. This chain links TRBV7-8 with TRBJ2-1, with D maybe TRBD2 (5 bases). Deletions cut 5 bases from V and 8 bases from J, with 19 bases between. CDR1 SGHVS and CDR2 FQNEAQ come from the germline V gene. This CDR3 has 15 residues.

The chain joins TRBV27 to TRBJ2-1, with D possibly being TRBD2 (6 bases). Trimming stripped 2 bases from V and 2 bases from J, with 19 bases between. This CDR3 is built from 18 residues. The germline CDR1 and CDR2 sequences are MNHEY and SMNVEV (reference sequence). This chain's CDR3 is CASSLRGFSGSPYNEQFF. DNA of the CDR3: TGTGCCAGCAGTTTAAGGGGTTTCAGCGGGTCACCCTACAATGAGCAGTTCTTC.

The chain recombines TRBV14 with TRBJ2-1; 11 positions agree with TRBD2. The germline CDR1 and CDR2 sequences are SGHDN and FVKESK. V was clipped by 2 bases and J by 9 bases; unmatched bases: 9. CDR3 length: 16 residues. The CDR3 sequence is CASSQHTSGSFGEQFF. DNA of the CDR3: TGTGCCAGCAGCCAACATACTAGCGGGAGTTTTGGTGAGCAGTTCTTC.

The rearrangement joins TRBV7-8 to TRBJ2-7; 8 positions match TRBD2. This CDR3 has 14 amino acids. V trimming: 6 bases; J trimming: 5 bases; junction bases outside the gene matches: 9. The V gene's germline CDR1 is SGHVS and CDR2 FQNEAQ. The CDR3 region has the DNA TGTGCCAGCAGTATTGGGACTAGTGTGAACGAGCAGTACTTC. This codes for CASSIGTSVNEQYF.

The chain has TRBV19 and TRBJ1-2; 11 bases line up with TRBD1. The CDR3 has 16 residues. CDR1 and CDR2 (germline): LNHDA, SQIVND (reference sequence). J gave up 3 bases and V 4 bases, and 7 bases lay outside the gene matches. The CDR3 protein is CASSNQRTGGYYGYTF. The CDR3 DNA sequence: TGTGCCAGTAGTAACCAGCGGACAGGGGGCTACTATGGCTACACCTTC.

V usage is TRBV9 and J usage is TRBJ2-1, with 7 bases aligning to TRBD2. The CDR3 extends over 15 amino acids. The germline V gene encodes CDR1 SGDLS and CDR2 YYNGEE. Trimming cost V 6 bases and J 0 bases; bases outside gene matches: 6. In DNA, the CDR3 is TGTGCCAGCAACACGGGGGGTAGCTCCTACAATGAGCAGTTCTTC. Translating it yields CASNTGGSSYNEQFF.

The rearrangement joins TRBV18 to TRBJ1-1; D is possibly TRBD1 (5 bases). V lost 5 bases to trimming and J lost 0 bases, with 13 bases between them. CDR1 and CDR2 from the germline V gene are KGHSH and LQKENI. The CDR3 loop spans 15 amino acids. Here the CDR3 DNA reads TGTGCCAGCTCAAAACGCAGGGCTATGAACACTGAAGCTTTCTTT. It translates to CASSKRRAMNTEAFF. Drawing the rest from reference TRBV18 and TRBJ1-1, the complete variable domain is NAGVMQNPRHLVRRRGQEARLRCSPMKGHSHVYWYRQLPEEGLKFMVYLQKENIIDESGMPKERFSAEFPKEGPSILRIQQVVRGDSAAYFCASSKRRAMNTEAFFGQGTRLTVV.

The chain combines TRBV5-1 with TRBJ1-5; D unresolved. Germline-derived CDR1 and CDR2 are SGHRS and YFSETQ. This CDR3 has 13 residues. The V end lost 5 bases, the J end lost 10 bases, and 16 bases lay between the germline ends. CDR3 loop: CASRPEKRGPQHF. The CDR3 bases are TGCGCCAGCAGGCCCGAGAAACGTGGTCCCCAGCATTTT.